This entry concerns a single TCR beta chain. What it binds is not known. This table comes from immunoSEQ multiplex PCR, and its TCRdb copy is limited to in-frame clones, with some not included. The sample carries some 6,300 clones, roughly nine tenths recorded once. This record comes from a study of T cell clonotyping in hematopoietic cell transplantation. Notes on the study in general: Recipient TCR diversity dropped after transplant; expanded clonotypes rose from day 30 to 180. No sorting was done, leaving CD4 and CD8 contributions mixed.

Germline V gene data show CDR1 as MNHEY and CDR2 as SVGAGI. The CDR3 is made up of 14 amino acids. V lost 4 bases, J lost 5 bases, and 14 bases lay in between. The chain couples TRBV6-5 to TRBJ1-1, with a weak D call TRBD1 (6 bases). This clonotype was sampled from a female patient aged 50-59 years who had an allogeneic stem cell transplant from an unrelated donor, so the T cells may come from the graft donor. Some clones in this sample may be carry-over from other donors' samples. The material sequenced was peripheral blood mononuclear cells, taken 180 days after allogeneic stem cell transplant. CDR3 residues: CASSFLGGGTEAFF. The CDR3 bases are TGTGCCAGCAGTTTCCTAGGGGGGGGGACTGAAGCTTTCTTT.